These 32 T cell receptor beta chains originate from one sample sequenced in a study of read filtering for tumor transcriptome and immune sequencing (dated by TCRdb to 2018 to 2020). These reads were obtained on an Illumina HiSeq 4000. The Immunoverse kit was used to build TCR libraries from 400 to 500 ng RNA, with molecular barcoded adaptors covering alpha/delta and beta/gamma chains. TCRdb trimmed public reads at Q25 via fastp, called clones via MiXCR and kept in-frame beta chains. Under each unique CDR3 protein, matching rows form one entry showing the most common genes and DNA. This sample comprises about 35,000 distinct CDR3 sequences, roughly 13% of them detected only once. The ten largest make up roughly 6.4% of the sample. Source material: a population of CD138-negative cells sorted from bone marrow. The cell subset or site tag for this specimen amounts to: bone marrow mononuclear cells depleted of CD138+ plasma/myeloma cells by negative magnetic selection. These receptor sequences come from a donor at least 40 years old with multiple myeloma.

With regard to this clonotype: Since a much larger clone is just one base distant, this may be a read error. V gene TRBV28 combines with J gene TRBJ2-1; D unresolved. The CDR3 covers 15 residues. Germline CDR1 reads MDHEN; CDR2 reads SYDVKM. Trimming stripped 6 bases from V and 5 bases from J, with 17 bases between. CDR3 nucleotides: TGTGCCAGCAGCCAATTACGCACAGTCAACAATGAGCAGTTCTTC. Its translation is CASSQLRTVNNEQFF.

This clonotype was seen repeatedly, ten times or more. The V and J genes are TRBV7-9 and TRBJ1-1; a weak D match, TRBD1 (5 bases). Germline CDR1 SEHNR, CDR2 FQNEAQ (reference sequence). The CDR3 has 14 amino acids. Between the trimmed V and J ends, which lost 2 bases and 6 bases, there was a span of 13 bases. CDR3 DNA sequence: TGTGCCAGCAGCTTAAGAGGGGAAGAGTCTGAAGCTTTCTTT. This translates into CASSLRGEESEAFF. Looking up the rest from reference TRBV7-9 and TRBJ1-1 gives the full variable domain: DTGVSQNPRHKITKRGQNVTFRCDPISEHNRLYWYRQTLGQGPEFLTYFQNEAQLEKSRLLSDRFSAERPKGSFSTLEIQRTEQGDSAMYLCASSLRGEESEAFFGQGTRLTVV.

Ten or more counts support this clonotype. A single base separates this from a much larger clone, so it may be a read error. This chain uses TRBV12-3 or TRBV12-4 with TRBJ2-7; 8 bases align to TRBD1. This CDR3 region has 14 residues. The V and J ends lost 3 bases and 4 bases, in that order; junction bases with no gene match: 5. The CDR3 DNA follows: TGTGCCAGCAGTTTGGCCGGGACAGGTTACGAGCAGTACTTC. It specifies CASSLAGTGYEQYF.

This clonotype has at least ten counts. The CDR3 region is CASSLGQGNTGELFF. In DNA form, the CDR3 reads TGTGCCAGCAGCTTAGGGCAGGGAAACACCGGGGAGCTGTTTTTT. The rearrangement joins TRBV7-3 to TRBJ2-2, with D possibly TRBD1 on 5 matching bases. V dropped 2 bases and J dropped 2 bases, with 9 bases sitting between them. Germline V gene data show CDR1 as SGHTA and CDR2 as FQGTGA. The CDR3 covers 15 residues.

This sequence joins TRBV12-3 or TRBV12-4 and TRBJ1-2, with 9 positions matching TRBD1. This CDR3 contains 14 residues. V shed 10 bases, J shed 2 bases, and the junction held 8 bases outside the gene matches. The CDR3 DNA reads as TGTGCCACAGTCAGGACAGGGGTGAACTATGGCTACACCTTC. This sequence encodes CATVRTGVNYGYTF.

The table lists this clonotype with a few counts. The chain has TRBV6-1 and TRBJ2-1; D gene ambiguous. V was clipped by 4 bases and J by 7 bases, with 26 bases between them. The germline CDR1 and CDR2 sequences are MNHNS and SASEGT. This CDR3 region has 18 residues. The CDR3 DNA is TGTGCCAGCAGTGGATACGACTGGTCGCCCCTCCTGGGAAATGAGCAGTTCTTC. It is translated as CASSGYDWSPLLGNEQFF.

The chain links TRBV6-6 to TRBJ2-3; TRBD1 aligns across 7 bases. The V and J ends lost 7 bases and 2 bases, in that order; junction bases with no gene match: 6. CDR1 is MNHNY and CDR2 is SVGAGI in the germline V gene (reference sequence). CDR3 length equals 14 residues. CDR3 sequence (DNA): TGTGCCAGCACCCGGGACAGAAACACAGATACGCAGTATTTT. Its translation is CASTRDRNTDTQYF.

There are many counts of this clonotype. The chain recombines TRBV6-2 or TRBV6-3 with TRBJ2-3; 15 nucleotides agree with TRBD2. CDR1 is MNHEY and CDR2 is SVGEGT in the germline V gene. The CDR3 loop spans 17 amino acids. With V trimmed by 6 bases and J by 4 bases, 8 bases remained unmatched. CDR3 nucleotide sequence: TGTGCCAGCAGACCTCGGACTAGCGGGGGGGCCCCAGATACGCAGTATTTT. Protein product: CASRPRTSGGAPDTQYF.

A few counts support this clonotype. This chain joins TRBV15 and TRBJ2-2; D is ambiguous. Germline V gives CDR1 LNHNV, CDR2 YYDKDF (reference sequence). The CDR3 extends over 16 amino acids. Trimming removed 0 bases from V and 5 bases from J, with 13 bases in between. CDR3 amino acids: CATSRDPAPFTGELFF. CDR3 bases: TGTGCCACCAGCAGAGATCCAGCTCCGTTTACCGGGGAGCTGTTTTTT.

This clonotype was counted a few times. The gene calls are TRBV18 and TRBJ1-1; D perhaps matches TRBD1 (6 bases). V gave up 9 bases and J gave up 6 bases, with 14 bases separating them. The CDR3 sequence is 12 residues long. Germline-derived CDR1 and CDR2 are KGHSH and LQKENI. DNA for the CDR3: TGTGCCAGTAAACAGGGTAATGCTGAAGCTTTCTTT. Its translation: CASKQGNAEAFF.

In its sample, this clonotype was seen many times. In nucleotides, the CDR3 is TGCAGTGCTTCCGACAGGGAGGTGGATCAGCCCCAGCATTTT. It specifies CSASDREVDQPQHF. The rearrangement links TRBV20-1 to TRBJ1-5; 7 bases match TRBD1. CDR1 is DFQATT and CDR2 is SNEGSKA in the germline V gene (reference sequence). Losses at the gene ends were 5 bases for V and 5 bases for J; bases not matched to a gene: 9. The CDR3 is made up of 14 amino acids.

This clonotype was observed at least ten times. The chain joins TRBV20-1 to TRBJ1-1; 10 nucleotides align to TRBD1. The CDR3 runs to 15 residues. The V segment lost 6 bases and the J segment 0 bases; nucleotides outside the gene matches: 7. CDR1 is DFQATT and CDR2 is SNEGSKA in the germline V gene (reference sequence). As DNA, the CDR3 is TGCAGTGCGAGACAGGGGGCGGGCATGAACACTGAAGCTTTCTTT. Its protein product is CSARQGAGMNTEAFF.

This clonotype was seen a single time. The V gene is TRBV20-1, the J gene TRBJ2-5, with D hard to call. Germline V gene data show CDR1 as DFQATT and CDR2 as SNEGSKA (reference sequence). Trimming removed 5 bases at V and 7 bases at J, with 17 bases between. CDR3 length: 13 residues. In nucleotides, the CDR3 is TGCAGTGCTCTTCAATCTCAGAAAGGGACCCAGTACTTC. Encoded protein: CSALQSQKGTQYF.

This clonotype was seen repeatedly, ten times or more. This chain joins TRBV29-1 and TRBJ1-5, with a weak D call TRBD1 (5 bases). The CDR3 is made up of 13 amino acids. Germline V CDR1 and CDR2: SQVTM, ANQGSEA. Trimming left V 7 bases short and J 7 bases short, with 17 bases between. CDR3 loop: CSASQSDSQPQHF. The CDR3 DNA reads TGCAGCGCCTCCCAGAGTGACAGCCAGCCCCAGCATTTT.

In its sample, this clonotype was seen many times. The rearrangement uses TRBV20-1 and TRBJ1-5, with a possible D match to TRBD1 (5 bases). Trimming removed 3 bases from V and 2 bases from J, with 14 bases in between. CDR1 and CDR2 (germline): DFQATT, SNEGSKA (reference sequence). The CDR3 is 15 residues long. CDR3 in DNA: TGCAGTGCTAGGAGTTACCTGGGGGGCAATCAGCCCCAGCATTTT. This gives the protein CSARSYLGGNQPQHF.

The genes are TRBV6-5 and TRBJ2-7, with D hard to call. There are 13 residues in the CDR3. Germline V gene sequence: CDR1 MNHEY, CDR2 SVGAGI. Trimming took 5 bases from V and 1 from J, leaving 9 bases between them. Here the CDR3 DNA reads TGTGCCAGCAGTCAGGACCTGTCCTACGAGCAGTACTTC. This translates into CASSQDLSYEQYF.

This clonotype has at least ten counts. The chain joins TRBV20-1 to TRBJ1-5; D gene ambiguous. Germline V gives CDR1 DFQATT, CDR2 SNEGSKA (reference sequence). The CDR3 length is 14 residues. The V and J ends lost 0 bases and 7 bases respectively, with 13 bases between them. CDR3 sequence: CSARDRGGRQPQHF. Here the CDR3 DNA reads TGCAGTGCTAGAGACCGGGGAGGGCGACAGCCCCAGCATTTT.

This clonotype turned up a few times. The chain has TRBV20-1 and TRBJ1-1; 7 bases fit TRBD1. The V gene end was trimmed by 7 bases and the J gene end by 1 base; junction bases not matched to a gene: 6. The CDR3 sequence is 13 residues long. Germline CDR1 is DFQATT and CDR2 is SNEGSKA (reference sequence). The CDR3 DNA follows: TGCAGTGATATACGGGACAGGAACACTGAAGCTTTCTTT. Translating gives CSDIRDRNTEAFF.

Many counts were recorded for this clonotype. V is TRBV6-1 and J is TRBJ2-1; D is uncertain. Trimming removed 2 bases from V and 7 bases from J, with 12 bases in between. The CDR3 runs 14 residues. Germline loops: CDR1 MNHNS, CDR2 SASEGT. As DNA, the CDR3 is TGTGCCAGCAGTGAATCGTACAGCTTGAATGAGCAGTTCTTC. As protein: CASSESYSLNEQFF.

This clonotype was recorded many times. The chain joins TRBV4-1 to TRBJ2-5; TRBD2 is a possible D gene (5 bases). The length of the CDR3 is 13 residues. V dropped 4 bases and J dropped 1 base, with 7 bases sitting between them. CDR1 and CDR2 (germline): MGHRA, YSYEKL. This CDR3 is CASSRLLQETQYF. The DNA of the CDR3 is TGCGCCAGCAGCCGACTACTCCAAGAGACCCAGTACTTC.

This clonotype was seen many times. The CDR3 loop is CASSIGTGTGAYEQYF. CDR3 coding DNA: TGTGCCAGCAGCATTGGGACCGGGACAGGGGCCTACGAGCAGTACTTC. The chain uses TRBV5-4 and TRBJ2-7, with 10 bases lining up with TRBD1. The germline V gene encodes CDR1 SGHNT and CDR2 YYREEE (reference sequence). The V and J ends lost 4 bases and 2 bases, in that order; junction bases with no gene match: 9. The CDR3 is 16 residues long. The variable domain in full, with the rest retrieved from reference TRBV5-4 and TRBJ2-7, is ETGVTQSPTHLIKTRGQQVTLRCSSQSGHNTVSWYQQALGQGPQFIFQYYREEENGRGNFPPRFSGLQFPNYSSELNVNALELDDSALYLCASSIGTGTGAYEQYFGPGTRLTVT.

This clonotype has at least ten counts. The V call is TRBV5-1, the J call TRBJ2-6, with D hard to call. Germline CDR1 is SGHRS and CDR2 is YFSETQ. V shed 5 bases and J shed 4 bases, with 13 bases lying between them. This CDR3 is built from 15 residues. This CDR3 is CASSIALAGANVLTF. For the CDR3, the DNA is TGCGCCAGCAGTATAGCCCTGGCGGGGGCCAACGTCCTGACTTTC.

This clonotype was seen at least ten times. The rearrangement joins TRBV27 to TRBJ2-1; 7 nucleotides agree with TRBD2. V lost 2 bases and J lost 2; bases outside the gene matches: 3. The CDR3 covers 15 residues. The germline gives CDR1 MNHEY, CDR2 SMNVEV (reference sequence). The CDR3 sequence is CASSLRGGPYNEQFF. The CDR3 DNA is TGTGCCAGCAGTTTACGGGGAGGGCCCTACAATGAGCAGTTCTTC.

This clonotype was seen many times. The rearrangement uses TRBV4-1 and TRBJ2-3; D is unclear. The CDR3 sequence is 13 residues long. Trimming left V 1 base short and J 1 base short, with 3 bases between. Germline CDR1 is MGHRA and CDR2 is YSYEKL. The CDR3 reads CASSQVGTDTQYF. DNA of the CDR3: TGCGCCAGCAGCCAAGTGGGCACAGATACGCAGTATTTT.

This clonotype was counted at least ten times. V gene TRBV11-3 combines with J gene TRBJ2-5; maybe TRBD1 (7 bases). Trimming shortened V by 5 bases and J by 2 bases, and 18 bases separated the two germline ends. The CDR3 is made up of 16 amino acids. CDR1 and CDR2 (germline): SGHNT, YENEEA. The CDR3 nucleotides are TGTGCCAGCAGCCGAGGACAGGCTGGGAGGCAAGAGACCCAGTACTTC. Amino acid sequence: CASSRGQAGRQETQYF.

V gene TRBV7-3 combines with J gene TRBJ1-1; D unresolved. The CDR3 runs 14 residues. The ends were cut back, 0 bases at V and 12 bases at J, with 17 bases in the middle. Germline-derived CDR1 and CDR2 are SGHTA and FQGTGA. This chain's CDR3 is CASSLTALNTETFF. Here the CDR3 DNA reads TGTGCCAGCAGCTTAACAGCGTTGAACACCGAAACTTTCTTT.

This chain connects TRBV21-1 to TRBJ2-1. TRBV21-1 is termed a pseudogene. CDR3 length: 9 amino acids. The CDR3 DNA is TGTGCGTCGGATCGTGAGCAGTTCTTC. This translates into CASDREQFF.

This clonotype came up many times. The chain uses TRBV5-1 and TRBJ2-7; 7 bases map to TRBD2. The CDR3 is 14 residues long. Germline trimming cut 7 bases from V and 2 bases from J; bases unmatched to any gene: 9. Germline V gene lookup returns CDR1 SGHRS and CDR2 YFSETQ. The CDR3 region has the DNA TGCGCCAGCCCCCCGGCGGGGGTCGCCTACGAGCAGTACTTC. Its translation is CASPPAGVAYEQYF.

This clonotype has just a few counts. The rearrangement uses TRBV9 and TRBJ2-2, with D maybe TRBD2 (7 bases). Trimming stripped 3 bases from V and 0 bases from J, with 18 bases between. From germline, CDR1 is SGDLS and CDR2 YYNGEE. This CDR3 spans 18 amino acids. The CDR3 DNA follows: TGTGCCAGCAGCGGGGATCCGCGGGGGCAACCGAACACCGGGGAGCTGTTTTTT. It specifies CASSGDPRGQPNTGELFF.

In its sample, this clonotype was seen once. Given the absence of the conserved phenylalanine or tryptophan at the CDR3 end, a read error is likely. The J gene is TRBJ1-5, the V gene TRBV29-1; the D gene is possibly TRBD1 (6 bases). Germline V gives CDR1 SQVTM, CDR2 ANQGSEA. This CDR3 has 13 residues. The V end lost 6 bases, the J end lost 5 bases, and 14 bases lay between the germline ends. The CDR3 spells CSVAGVGYQPQHL. The CDR3 region has the DNA TGCAGCGTCGCAGGGGTAGGTTATCAGCCCCAGCATTTA.

As regards this clonotype: Possible read error: a much larger clone is one base away. V and J are TRBV19 and TRBJ2-5, with D unresolved. Germline values: CDR1 LNHDA, CDR2 SQIVND (reference sequence). The CDR3 runs to 15 residues. The V and J ends lost 7 bases and 5 bases respectively, with 20 bases between them. This chain's CDR3 is CASTRYLSGKETQYF. For the CDR3, the DNA is TGTGCCAGTACCCGCTATCTATCAGGAAAGGAGACCCAGTACTTC.

This clonotype showed up many times. The chain employs TRBV7-9 and TRBJ1-4, with D possibly matching TRBD1 (5 bases). Germline CDR1 and CDR2: SEHNR and FQNEAQ (reference sequence). The CDR3 consists of 14 residues. The V end lost 0 bases, the J end lost 5 bases, and 7 bases lay between the germline ends. CDR3 protein: CASSLAGQNEKLFF. The DNA of the CDR3 is TGTGCCAGCAGCTTAGCGGGGCAAAATGAAAAACTGTTTTTT.